Below, 25 T cell receptor beta chains from the same sample are listed, as sequenced in a study of T cells in Graves' hyperthyroidism and ophthalmopathy. The source material, RNA transcripts, was used to amplify TCR beta CDR3 regions. Initially, a first-round RT-PCR of the TCR CDR3 employed the HTBI primer set. One entry per CDR3 protein, called by TCRdb with MiXCR from the multiplex PCR reads. Of 490,000 or so distinct CDR3 sequences in the sample, about 16% are singletons; the top ten hold about 29%. The sequenced sample was blood. The receptor source for this set is a woman aged 25 to 39 with Graves' ophthalmopathy.

The chain couples TRBV6-2 or TRBV6-3 to TRBJ2-7; tentatively, D is TRBD2 (6 bases). The ends were cut back, 1 base at V and 3 bases at J, with 7 bases in the middle. The CDR3 length is 13 residues. Germline V gene data show CDR1 as MNHEY and CDR2 as SVGEGT. The CDR3 is CASSYWRVYEQYF. In DNA form, the CDR3 reads TGTGCCAGCAGTTACTGGAGGGTCTACGAGCAGTACTTC.

The chain is built from TRBV5-1 and TRBJ1-1; D unclear. In germline, CDR1 is SGHRS, CDR2 YFSETQ. CDR3 size: 13 residues. V lost 4 bases, J lost 1 base, and 8 bases lay in between. This CDR3 reads CASSTDGNTEAFF. For the CDR3, the DNA is TGCGCCAGCAGCACGGACGGGAACACTGAAGCTTTCTTT. Filled out from reference TRBV5-1 and TRBJ1-1, the complete variable domain reads KAGVTQTPRYLIKTRGQQVTLSCSPISGHRSVSWYQQTPGQGLQFLFEYFSETQRNKGNFPGRFSGRQFSNSRSEMNVSTLELGDSALYLCASSTDGNTEAFFGQGTRLTVV.

This clonotype was observed a handful of times. V and J are TRBV30 and TRBJ1-3; D ambiguous. CDR3 length: 15 residues. Deletions cut 0 bases from V and 0 bases from J, with 9 bases between. Germline lookup yields CDR1 GTSNPN and CDR2 SVGIG (reference sequence). Here the CDR3 reads CAWSVPHPSGNTIYF. For the CDR3, the DNA is TGTGCCTGGAGTGTACCCCACCCCTCTGGAAACACCATATATTTT.

This chain connects TRBV19 to TRBJ2-3; D is possibly TRBD1 (6 bases). This CDR3 spans 15 amino acids. CDR1 is LNHDA, CDR2 SQIVND, per germline (reference sequence). Trimming removed 5 bases from V and 0 bases from J, with 12 bases in between. CDR3 nucleotides: TGTGCCAGTAGTCGCCGGACAGCTAGCACAGATACGCAGTATTTT. It yields the protein CASSRRTASTDTQYF.

The CDR3 DNA sequence: TGTGCCAGCAGCTCGGACGGACGGGGCCTTACCCCCTTAAACTATGGCTACACCTTC. Its protein product is CASSSDGRGLTPLNYGYTF. The chain has TRBV7-9 and TRBJ1-2; D might be TRBD1 (5 bases). Germline V CDR1 and CDR2: SEHNR, FQNEAQ (reference sequence). Trimming removed 4 bases from V and 2 bases from J, with 26 bases in between. The CDR3 has 19 amino acids.

The chain carries TRBV28 and TRBJ2-1; D may match TRBD1 or TRBD2 (6 bases each). V was pared by 8 bases and J by 2 bases, with 16 bases between. The CDR3 is 15 residues long. CDR1 MDHEN and CDR2 SYDVKM come from the germline V gene. CDR3 DNA: TGTGCCAGCGGGTTACGGGGGCCGGCCTACAATGAGCAGTTCTTC. Amino acid sequence: CASGLRGPAYNEQFF.

As concerns this clonotype: A much larger clone differs from this one at a single base, so this may be a read error. The chain has TRBV28 and TRBJ1-2; D is unresolved. Germline lookup yields CDR1 MDHEN and CDR2 SYDVKM. The CDR3 sequence is 14 residues long. The CDR3 nucleotides read TGTGCCAGCAGTTATGTCGGCGTGGGATATGGCTGCACCTTC. The encoded protein is CASSYVGVGYGCTF.

To note about this clonotype: This may come from a read error, since a much larger clone is one base off. The rearrangement uses TRBV5-1 and TRBJ2-6, with D unresolved. This CDR3 is built from 15 residues. Germline V gives CDR1 SGHRS, CDR2 YFSETQ. DNA of the CDR3: TGCGCCAGCAGCAATCTGATCTCTTGGGCCAACGTCCTGACTTTC. It codes for CASSNLISWANVLTF.

The chain links TRBV4-2 to TRBJ2-7; 7 nucleotides match TRBD2. CDR3 length: 16 amino acids. Germline V gene lookup returns CDR1 LGHNA and CDR2 YNFKEQ. The V and J ends lost 0 bases and 5 bases, in that order; junction bases with no gene match: 10. The CDR3 region has the DNA TGTGCCAGCAGCCAAGATAGAGGACTAGGAGTTGACGAGCAGTACTTC. It translates to CASSQDRGLGVDEQYF.

The sample holds a few counts of this clonotype. The chain has TRBV14 and TRBJ2-5; TRBD2 matches at 10 bases. Trimming removed 4 bases from V and 12 bases from J; junction bases left unmatched: 5. This CDR3 is 12 amino acids long. Germline-derived CDR1 and CDR2 are SGHDN and FVKESK. The CDR3 bases are TGTGCCAGCAGCCCAACTAGCGGGGTTAAGTACTTC. Translated, it gives CASSPTSGVKYF. The complete variable domain, with remaining parts taken from reference TRBV14 and TRBJ2-5, reads EAGVTQFPSHSVIEKGQTVTLRCDPISGHDNLYWYRRVMGKEIKFLLHFVKESKQDESGMPNNRFLAERTGGTYSTLKVQPAELEDSGVYFCASSPTSGVKYFGPGTRLLVL.

This clonotype was observed at least ten times. This chain joins TRBV11-2 and TRBJ1-2; tentative D call: TRBD1 (5 bases). The CDR3 loop spans 15 amino acids. V was shortened by 1 base and J by 3 bases, with 12 bases between the two germline ends. Looked up from germline, CDR1 is SGHAT and CDR2 is FQNNGV. The chain's CDR3 is CASSLGDRPYYGYTF. CDR3 bases: TGTGCCAGCAGCTTAGGGGACCGGCCATACTATGGCTACACCTTC.

This clonotype occurred many times. The chain links TRBV20-1 to TRBJ2-3; 9 nucleotides agree with TRBD2. The CDR3 has 16 residues. Germline V gene lookup returns CDR1 DFQATT and CDR2 SNEGSKA (reference sequence). The V gene end was trimmed by 0 bases and the J gene end by 3 bases; junction bases not matched to a gene: 7. The CDR3 coding sequence is TGCAGTGCTAGAGATCAGGGCGGGAGGGGAACAGATACGCAGTATTTT. This translates into CSARDQGGRGTDTQYF.

This clonotype showed up many times. V gene TRBV20-1 combines with J gene TRBJ2-7; 10 nucleotides agree with TRBD2. This CDR3 has 15 residues. Germline trimming cut 5 bases from V and 6 bases from J; bases unmatched to any gene: 13. CDR1 and CDR2 from the germline V gene are DFQATT and SNEGSKA (reference sequence). The CDR3 DNA reads as TGCAGTGCTCTGGGACCAGCGGGAGGGCCGGGCGAGCAGTACTTC. Protein: CSALGPAGGPGEQYF.

This clonotype appeared many times. The V and J genes are TRBV7-9 and TRBJ2-7, with TRBD1 as a possible D gene (6 bases). Germline CDR1 is SEHNR and CDR2 is FQNEAQ (reference sequence). Deletions cut 0 bases from V and 3 bases from J, with 15 bases between. The CDR3 loop spans 16 amino acids. CDR3 residues: CASSLADSSADYEQYF. The CDR3 coding sequence is TGTGCCAGCAGCTTAGCGGACAGTAGCGCCGACTACGAGCAGTACTTC.

This clonotype was picked up many times. The chain links TRBV6-2 or TRBV6-3 to TRBJ2-1, with 9 bases that match TRBD2. The junction had 9 bases not matched to a gene; V was cut back by 6 bases and J by 12 bases. In germline, CDR1 is MNHEY, CDR2 SVGEGT. This CDR3 spans 13 amino acids. The CDR3 coding sequence is TGTGCCAGCAGACAACTAGCGGGCTCTGGGCAGTTCTTC. This gives the protein CASRQLAGSGQFF.

The rearrangement links TRBV5-1 to TRBJ2-1; the match to TRBD1 covers 9 bases. The CDR3 is 16 residues long. The ends lost 3 bases at V and 7 bases at J; junction bases unmatched: 11. Germline V lookup: CDR1 SGHRS, CDR2 YFSETQ. The CDR3 sequence: CASSSMTGTGWNEQFF. The CDR3 DNA follows: TGCGCCAGCAGCTCAATGACCGGGACAGGGTGGAATGAGCAGTTCTTC.

This clonotype has ten or more counts. The chain carries TRBV2 and TRBJ2-5; perhaps TRBD1 as D (6 bases). CDR1 SNHLY and CDR2 FYNNEI come from the germline V gene. The CDR3 is 13 amino acids. The ends were cut back, 6 bases at V and 1 base at J, with 9 bases in the middle. CDR3 loop: CASSRGPQETQYF. The CDR3 DNA reads as TGTGCCAGCAGCAGGGGCCCCCAAGAGACCCAGTACTTC.

This clonotype was detected many times. The rearrangement joins TRBV3-1 to TRBJ1-2, with 7 bases aligning to TRBD1. The CDR3 totals 13 residues. V lost 6 bases, J lost 4 bases, and 5 bases stayed unmatched. Germline loops: CDR1 LGHDT, CDR2 YNNKEL (reference sequence). CDR3 coding DNA: TGTGCCAGCAGTCAACAGGGGACCTATGGCTACACCTTC. Its translation is CASSQQGTYGYTF.

This clonotype was detected many times. The chain recombines TRBV10-3 with TRBJ1-2; D is possibly TRBD1 (5 bases). The CDR3 is 13 residues long. CDR1 ENHRY and CDR2 SYGVKD come from the germline V gene. Trimming shortened V by 6 bases and J by 0 bases, and 8 bases separated the two germline ends. This chain's CDR3 is CAIRTGPNYGYTF. In DNA form, the CDR3 reads TGTGCCATCAGAACAGGTCCTAACTATGGCTACACCTTC.

A few counts support this clonotype. The chain combines TRBV7-9 with TRBJ2-1; the match to TRBD1 covers 7 bases. The CDR3 spans 15 residues. The germline V gene has CDR1 SEHNR and CDR2 FQNEAQ (reference sequence). Trimming removed 5 bases from V and 2 bases from J; junction bases left unmatched: 6. DNA for the CDR3: TGTGCCAGCAGCCCCACAGGGGCCCCCTACAATGAGCAGTTCTTC. Translating gives CASSPTGAPYNEQFF.

V is TRBV25-1 and J is TRBJ1-4; D remains unclear. CDR1 and CDR2 (germline): MGHDK, SYGVNS. Trimming shortened V by 2 bases and J by 8 bases, and 15 bases separated the two germline ends. There are 15 residues in the CDR3. The CDR3 is CASSELPDGSEKLFF. The CDR3 DNA reads TGTGCCAGCAGTGAACTCCCAGATGGGTCCGAAAAACTGTTTTTT.

Note on this clonotype: A single base separates this from a much larger clone, so it may be a read error. The V gene is TRBV12-3 or TRBV12-4, the J gene TRBJ1-3; possible D gene TRBD1, 5 bases. The V end was cut by 5 bases, the J end by 1 base, with 18 bases between. The CDR3 is made up of 17 amino acids. This chain's CDR3 is CASSLFRRVISGNTIYF. For the CDR3, the DNA is TGTGCCAGCAGTCTCTTCCGCAGGGTGATTTCTGGAAACACCATATATTTT.

This clonotype was seen repeatedly, ten times or more. The chain employs TRBV6-1 and TRBJ2-3, with D tentatively TRBD1 (6 bases). Trimming shortened V by 0 bases and J by 4 bases, and 11 bases separated the two germline ends. Germline CDR1 is MNHNS and CDR2 is SASEGT. The CDR3 loop spans 15 amino acids. The CDR3 loop is CASSEAGASADTQYF. The CDR3 coding sequence is TGTGCCAGCAGTGAAGCGGGGGCAAGCGCAGATACGCAGTATTTT.

This clonotype has a handful of counts. The chain employs TRBV7-8 and TRBJ2-7; 12 positions match TRBD2. Germline V gene data show CDR1 as SGHVS and CDR2 as FQNEAQ. After removal of 2 bases from V and 5 bases from J, the junction contained 7 bases not matched to a gene. CDR3 length: 16 amino acids. The CDR3 spells CASSLRLAGGPNEQYF. DNA for the CDR3: TGTGCCAGCAGCTTAAGGCTAGCGGGAGGGCCCAACGAGCAGTACTTC. The variable domain in full, completed from reference TRBV7-8 and TRBJ2-7, reads GAGVSQSPRYKVAKRGQDVALRCDPISGHVSLFWYQQALGQGPEFLTYFQNEAQLDKSGLPSDRFFAERPEGSVSTLKIQRTQQEDSAVYLCASSLRLAGGPNEQYFGPGTRLTVT.

This clonotype has ten or more counts. The V call is TRBV6-2 or TRBV6-3, the J call TRBJ1-5, with 9 bases identical to TRBD1. Germline assignment: CDR1 MNHEY and CDR2 SVGEGT. V trimming: 6 bases; J trimming: 1 base; junction bases outside the gene matches: 10. This CDR3 contains 17 residues. CDR3 nucleotides: TGTGCCAGCAGCCAACACACTGGACAGGGGAGCAATCAGCCCCAGCATTTT. It encodes CASSQHTGQGSNQPQHF.